This TCR beta chain appears in the sequencing data of a study of blood T cell repertoires in COVID-19. The overall study: Collection of acute and convalescent COVID-19 samples took place in the United States, Italy and Spain. Sample material is recorded as cDNA or gDNA derived from T cells, B-cell-depleted T cells, or PBMCs.

With respect to this clone: Within the sample, other DNA sequences also encode this same CDR3.

The CDR3 runs 13 residues. Between the trimmed V and J ends, which lost 1 base and 2 bases, there was a span of 5 bases. The authors' processing: By means of reference gene primer amplification, nucleated cell counts were estimated. Repertoires were generated with immunoSEQ multiplex PCR, while TCRdb's copy carries only in-frame clones and drops some. V, J and clone size are those of that table, while D and trimming were read from the DNA. This sample has roughly 60,000 clones, with roughly 86% found just once. V and J are TRBV12-3 or TRBV12-4 and TRBJ2-5; D is undetermined. Specimen: peripheral blood. The TCR comes from a man between 70 and 80 years old with acute or convalescent COVID-19. CDR3 in amino acids: CASSLGRQETQYF. CDR3 sequence (DNA): TGTGCCAGCAGTTTAGGGCGGCAAGAGACCCAGTACTTC.